Below are 22 T cell receptor beta chains sequenced from a single sample in a study of glioma-infiltrating T cells after dendritic cell vaccination. The protocol was immunoSEQ multiplex PCR, while the TCRdb copy is restricted to in-frame clones and leaves out a portion. This sample yields tens of thousands of clones, of which 70% to 90% are seen a single time; more than 3% belongs to the top ten. The input for sequencing was blood, taken before dendritic cell vaccination. The receptors shown here come from a human donor with glioblastoma.

This clone was counted once. The chain employs TRBV10-3 and TRBJ1-1; 10 nucleotides line up with TRBD1. V lost 4 bases and J lost 4; bases outside the gene matches: 12. The CDR3 is 17 residues long. Germline V lookup: CDR1 ENHRY, CDR2 SYGVKD. The CDR3 region has the DNA TGTGCCATCAGTGGAGTGGGACAGGGGCGTGGAAGCACTGAAGCTTTCTTT. Residues: CAISGVGQGRGSTEAFF.

The chain links TRBV9 to TRBJ2-1; D gene uncertain. The germline V and J ends were trimmed by 4 bases and 0 bases, with 11 bases remaining between them. CDR1 and CDR2 from the germline V gene are SGDLS and YYNGEE. This CDR3 has 15 residues. CDR3 loop: CASSTQDYSYNEQFF. The CDR3 coding sequence is TGTGCCAGCAGCACCCAGGATTACTCCTACAATGAGCAGTTCTTC.

The V call is TRBV6-5, the J call TRBJ1-3, with D unclear. This CDR3 is built from 14 residues. The germline V gene encodes CDR1 MNHEY and CDR2 SVGAGI. The ends were cut back, 5 bases at V and 0 bases at J, with 8 bases in the middle. The CDR3 spells CASSRHYSGNTIYF. CDR3 DNA: TGTGCCAGCAGTCGACATTACTCTGGAAACACCATATATTTT.

This sequence joins TRBV27 and TRBJ2-7; 14 nucleotides agree with TRBD2. After removal of 6 bases from V and 2 bases from J, the junction contained 6 bases not matched to a gene. The CDR3 runs to 16 residues. The germline CDR1 and CDR2 sequences are MNHEY and SMNVEV (reference sequence). Written as DNA, the CDR3 is TGTGCCAGCAGGGGACTAGCGGGGGAACCAGCCTACGAGCAGTACTTC. Amino acids: CASRGLAGEPAYEQYF.

The chain joins TRBV5-1 to TRBJ2-7, with D possibly being TRBD2 (6 bases). Germline loops: CDR1 SGHRS, CDR2 YFSETQ. Trimming removed 4 bases at V and 6 bases at J, with 23 bases between. CDR3 length: 16 residues. CDR3 protein: CASSETSSRGGGEQYF. CDR3 coding DNA: TGCGCCAGCAGCGAGACTAGTTCTCGAGGCGGCGGCGAGCAGTACTTC.

The chain uses TRBV25-1 and TRBJ2-5; D perhaps matches TRBD2 (5 bases). Trimming stripped 6 bases from V and 13 bases from J, with 9 bases between. The germline V gene encodes CDR1 MGHDK and CDR2 SYGVNS. The CDR3 runs to 9 residues. CDR3 sequence (DNA): TGTGCCAGCAGACGGACTCTGTACTTC. This codes for CASRRTLYF. Drawing the rest from reference TRBV25-1 and TRBJ2-5, the complete variable domain is EADIYQTPRYLVIGTGKKITLECSQTMGHDKMYWYQQDPGMELHLIHYSYGVNSTEKGDLSSESTVSRIRTEHFPLTLESARPSHTSQYLCASRRTLYFGPGTRLLVL.

This clone showed up just once. The V gene is TRBV5-1, the J gene TRBJ1-3; no clear D. The CDR3 extends over 15 amino acids. The germline CDR1 and CDR2 sequences are SGHRS and YFSETQ. Trimming shortened V by 0 bases and J by 0 bases, and 7 bases separated the two germline ends. CDR3 protein: CASSLEQISGNTIYF. CDR3 bases: TGCGCCAGCAGCTTGGAACAAATCTCTGGAAACACCATATATTTT. Variable domain in full (rest from reference TRBV5-1 and TRBJ1-3): KAGVTQTPRYLIKTRGQQVTLSCSPISGHRSVSWYQQTPGQGLQFLFEYFSETQRNKGNFPGRFSGRQFSNSRSEMNVSTLELGDSALYLCASSLEQISGNTIYFGEGSWLTVV.

The chain couples TRBV5-6 to TRBJ2-1; TRBD2 might be the D (6 bases). The CDR3 runs to 14 residues. Trimming removed 4 bases from V and 5 bases from J, with 13 bases in between. In germline, CDR1 is SGHDT, CDR2 YYEEEE. The CDR3 DNA sequence: TGTGCCAGCAGCGTCGGGACTTGGAACAATGAGCAGTTCTTC. Encoded protein: CASSVGTWNNEQFF.

The chain joins TRBV2 to TRBJ2-7; D is perhaps TRBD1 (6 bases). Deletions cut 2 bases from V and 2 bases from J, with 10 bases between. The germline V gene encodes CDR1 SNHLY and CDR2 FYNNEI. The length of the CDR3 is 14 residues. CDR3 protein: CASSEYRAAYEQYF. CDR3 DNA sequence: TGTGCCAGCAGTGAATACAGGGCCGCCTACGAGCAGTACTTC.

The J gene is TRBJ1-4, the V gene TRBV6-5; possible D gene TRBD1, 6 bases. Trimming took off 5 bases at V and 4 bases at J, with 11 bases between the two ends. CDR1 is MNHEY, CDR2 SVGAGI, per germline. This CDR3 region has 14 residues. The CDR3 sequence is CASSEGGGNEKLFF. The DNA for the CDR3 is TGTGCCAGCAGTGAAGGGGGGGGTAATGAAAAACTGTTTTTT.

The chain uses TRBV7-9 and TRBJ1-4; D unclear. The CDR3 is made up of 11 amino acids. Germline CDR1 SEHNR, CDR2 FQNEAQ (reference sequence). The germline V and J ends were trimmed by 5 bases and 6 bases, with 4 bases remaining between them. The CDR3 sequence: CASSRDEKLFF. In DNA form, the CDR3 reads TGTGCCAGCAGCAGAGATGAAAAACTGTTTTTT.

This chain connects TRBV7-9 to TRBJ2-3; 11 bases align to TRBD2. V was pared by 5 bases and J by 2 bases, with 9 bases of the junction left unmatched. The CDR3 spans 17 residues. Germline V gene sequence: CDR1 SEHNR, CDR2 FQNEAQ (reference sequence). As DNA, the CDR3 is TGTGCCAGCAGCACTTTAGCGGGGGGGCCTATCACAGATACGCAGTATTTT. Translating it yields CASSTLAGGPITDTQYF. The full variable domain, completed using reference TRBV7-9 and TRBJ2-3, is DTGVSQNPRHKITKRGQNVTFRCDPISEHNRLYWYRQTLGQGPEFLTYFQNEAQLEKSRLLSDRFSAERPKGSFSTLEIQRTEQGDSAMYLCASSTLAGGPITDTQYFGPGTRLTVL.

The chain employs TRBV7-3 and TRBJ2-2; D might be TRBD2 (5 bases). The CDR3 spans 16 residues. In germline, CDR1 is SGHTA, CDR2 FQGTGA. The V end was cut by 5 bases, the J end by 1 base, with 14 bases between. CDR3 nucleotides: TGTGCCAGCAGCCCTCAGAGGGCGGTGAACACCGGGGAGCTGTTTTTT. Protein: CASSPQRAVNTGELFF.

This rearrangement joins TRBV2 to TRBJ2-7; possibly TRBD2 for D (5 bases). Trimming removed 5 bases from V and 2 bases from J, with 13 bases in between. Germline V CDR1 and CDR2: SNHLY, FYNNEI. The CDR3 is 14 amino acids. The CDR3 bases are TGTGCCAGCAGTATGGCGGGTTCCCCCTACGAGCAGTACTTC. Its translation: CASSMAGSPYEQYF.

The V call is TRBV19, the J call TRBJ2-5, with 13 bases aligning to TRBD2. This CDR3 is 19 amino acids long. CDR1 is LNHDA, CDR2 SQIVND, per germline (reference sequence). J gave up 7 bases and V 5 bases, and 19 bases lay outside the gene matches. CDR3 loop: CASSPRTSGGKNPSGTQYF. CDR3 in DNA: TGTGCCAGTAGTCCTCGGACTAGCGGGGGAAAAAATCCAAGTGGGACCCAGTACTTC.

The chain couples TRBV6-5 to TRBJ2-1, with TRBD1 as a possible D gene (5 bases). The CDR3 extends over 15 amino acids. Trimming shortened V by 0 bases and J by 1 base, and 7 bases separated the two germline ends. Germline lookup yields CDR1 MNHEY and CDR2 SVGAGI. The CDR3 spells CASSYSRASYNEQFF. In nucleotides, the CDR3 is TGTGCCAGCAGTTACTCCAGGGCGTCCTACAATGAGCAGTTCTTC.

The rearrangement joins TRBV4-1 to TRBJ2-7, with D perhaps matching TRBD1 (6 bases). The germline gives CDR1 MGHRA, CDR2 YSYEKL. The CDR3 spans 14 residues. V lost 3 bases and J 1 base, leaving 10 bases between the germline ends. CDR3 bases: TGCGCCAGCAGCCATACAGGGTCATCCTACGAGCAGTACTTC. It codes for CASSHTGSSYEQYF.

The rearrangement uses TRBV19 and TRBJ1-1; D unresolved. The CDR3 sequence is 14 residues long. Germline assignment: CDR1 LNHDA and CDR2 SQIVND (reference sequence). V shed 7 bases and J shed 4 bases, with 16 bases lying between them. CDR3 DNA sequence: TGTGCCAGTACCCCGTCTTTCCGGAGCACTGAAGCTTTCTTT. The encoded protein is CASTPSFRSTEAFF.

V gene TRBV14 combines with J gene TRBJ2-6, with D possibly TRBD2 on 5 matching bases. Trimming took off 1 base at V and 1 base at J, with 5 bases between the two ends. There are 15 residues in the CDR3. Germline CDR1 reads SGHDN; CDR2 reads FVKESK. The CDR3 sequence is CASSQAGSGANVLTF. CDR3 nucleotides: TGTGCCAGCAGCCAAGCGGGGTCTGGGGCCAACGTCCTGACTTTC.

The CDR3 loop is CASSVGYSSVSYNEQFF. CDR3 nucleotides: TGTGCCAGCAGCGTGGGCTACAGCTCTGTCTCCTACAATGAGCAGTTCTTC. The V and J genes are TRBV9 and TRBJ2-1; D call uncertain. Between the trimmed V and J ends, which lost 2 bases and 0 bases, there was a span of 15 bases. The CDR3 is made up of 17 amino acids. The germline CDR1 and CDR2 sequences are SGDLS and YYNGEE. The variable domain in full, completed from reference TRBV9 and TRBJ2-1, reads DSGVTQTPKHLITATGQRVTLRCSPRSGDLSVYWYQQSLDQGLQFLIQYYNGEERAKGNILERFSAQQFPDLHSELNLSSLELGDSALYFCASSVGYSSVSYNEQFFGPGTRLTVL.

CDR3 sequence reads: CASSPGTTYTGELFF. The CDR3 nucleotides are TGTGCCAGCAGCCCCGGGACTACTTACACCGGGGAGCTGTTTTTT. This chain uses TRBV27 with TRBJ2-2, with 7 bases matching TRBD2. The germline CDR1 and CDR2 sequences are MNHEY and SMNVEV (reference sequence). The J segment lost 3 bases and the V segment lost 6 bases, leaving 7 bases of the junction unmatched. The CDR3 spans 15 residues.

This clone was detected only once. The chain has TRBV11-3 and TRBJ2-3; 11 bases fit TRBD2. V was pared by 0 bases and J by 5 bases, with 10 bases of the junction left unmatched. CDR1 and CDR2 (germline): SGHNT, YENEEA. The CDR3 runs to 18 residues. The CDR3 loop is CASSLDFSGRGPEDTQYF. In DNA form, the CDR3 reads TGTGCCAGCAGCTTAGATTTTAGCGGGAGGGGCCCGGAAGATACGCAGTATTTT.